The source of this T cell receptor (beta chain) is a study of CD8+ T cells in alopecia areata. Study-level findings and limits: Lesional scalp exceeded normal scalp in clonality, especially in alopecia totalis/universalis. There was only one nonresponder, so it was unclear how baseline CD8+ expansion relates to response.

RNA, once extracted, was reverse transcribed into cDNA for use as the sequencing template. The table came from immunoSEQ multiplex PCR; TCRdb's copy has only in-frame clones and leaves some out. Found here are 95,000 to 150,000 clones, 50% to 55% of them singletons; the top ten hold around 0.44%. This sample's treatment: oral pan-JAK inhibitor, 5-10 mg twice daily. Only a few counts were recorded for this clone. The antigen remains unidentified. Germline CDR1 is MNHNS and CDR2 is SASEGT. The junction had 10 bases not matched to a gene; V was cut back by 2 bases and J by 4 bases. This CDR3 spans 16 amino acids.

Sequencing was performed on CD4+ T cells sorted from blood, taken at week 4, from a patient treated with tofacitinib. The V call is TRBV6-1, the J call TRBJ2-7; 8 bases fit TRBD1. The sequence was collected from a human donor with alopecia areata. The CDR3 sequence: CASSERSGGHTYEQYF. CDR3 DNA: TGTGCCAGCAGTGAACGGTCAGGGGGCCATACTTACGAGCAGTACTTC.